The text below deals with one T cell receptor (beta chain). The antigen is not known. This entry comes from a study of response to subunit inactivated influenza vaccine. Study-level findings and limits: The authors put forward the suggestion that each seasonal influenza vaccination may bring in only a limited number of new T cells.

The germline gives CDR1 LGHNA, CDR2 YSLEER. Between the trimmed V and J ends, which lost 5 bases and 2 bases, there was a span of 15 bases. The length of the CDR3 is 15 residues. Via MiXCR, TCRdb re-called the RT-PCR reads, giving one row per CDR3 protein. The sample records 290,000 or so distinct CDR3 sequences, about 20% being singletons. This specimen was PBMCs from blood, taken 21 months after vaccination. This chain connects TRBV4-3 to TRBJ2-5; the D call may be TRBD1 or TRBD2 (5 bases each). This receptor was identified in a man between 50 and 75 years old who received an inactivated influenza vaccine. As DNA, the CDR3 is TGCGCCAGCAGCTCAGTGGGTGGGGGACAAGAGACCCAGTACTTC. Its translation is CASSSVGGGQETQYF.